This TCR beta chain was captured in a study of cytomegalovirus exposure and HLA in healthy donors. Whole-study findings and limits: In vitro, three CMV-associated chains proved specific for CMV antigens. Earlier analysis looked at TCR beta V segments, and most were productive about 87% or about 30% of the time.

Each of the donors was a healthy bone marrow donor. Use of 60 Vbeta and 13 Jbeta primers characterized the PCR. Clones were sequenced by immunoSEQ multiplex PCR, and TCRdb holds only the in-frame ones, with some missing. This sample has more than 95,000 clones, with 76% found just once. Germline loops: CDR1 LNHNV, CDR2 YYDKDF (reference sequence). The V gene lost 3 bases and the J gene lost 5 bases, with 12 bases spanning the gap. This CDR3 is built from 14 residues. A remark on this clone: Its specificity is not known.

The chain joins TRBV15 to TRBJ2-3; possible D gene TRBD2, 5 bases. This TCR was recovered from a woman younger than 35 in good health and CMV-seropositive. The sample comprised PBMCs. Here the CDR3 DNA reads TGTGCCACCAGCAGTACGACTACTCGAGATACGCAGTATTTT. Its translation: CATSSTTTRDTQYF.